These T cell receptor beta chains were read from a single sample in a study of T cells in Graves' hyperthyroidism and ophthalmopathy. From the multiplex PCR reads, TCRdb called clonotypes with MiXCR, one entry per CDR3 protein. Here the sample spans about 520,000 distinct CDR3 sequences, less than 25% being singletons. The sample comprised blood. These receptors came from a woman aged 25 to 45 with Graves' ophthalmopathy. CDR3s include the opening cysteine and the closing phenylalanine or tryptophan. D genes are given only for firm matches. The listing skips clone size in some rows; elsewhere it reads once, few, many or a size class.

>few|-|16|TRBJ2-5|TRBV6-1
CASSEGTAVRGETQYF
TGTGCCAGCAGTGAAGGGACGGCTGTTCGGGGAGAGACCCAGTACTTC
>-|-|13|TRBJ1-5|TRBV29-1
CSVAPGRGQPQHF
TGCAGCGTTGCCCCAGGGAGGGGACAGCCCCAGCATTTT
>-|-|18|TRBJ2-6|TRBV6-1
CASSEVPVQSSGANVLTF
TGTGCCAGCAGTGAAGTCCCTGTTCAGAGCTCTGGGGCCAACGTCCTGACTTTC
>few|TRBD1|16|TRBJ1-6|TRBV2
CASRDRSTSYNSPLHF
TGTGCCAGCAGGGACAGGTCTACCTCCTATAATTCACCCCTCCACTTT
>many|-|14|TRBJ2-7|TRBV19
CASSKPGLSYEQYF
TGTGCCAGTAGTAAACCGGGACTCTCCTACGAGCAGTACTTC
>few|TRBD1|16|TRBJ1-2|TRBV6-1
CASSVAGGRVNYGYTF
TGTGCCAGCAGTGTGGCAGGGGGGAGGGTTAACTATGGCTACACCTTC
>few|-|13|TRBJ1-1|TRBV24-1
CATSDSMNTEAFF
TGTGCCACCAGCGATAGTATGAACACTGAAGCTTTCTTT
>many|-|14|TRBJ2-7|TRBV29-1
CSVEGGAPPREQYF
TGCAGCGTTGAGGGGGGAGCTCCCCCAAGAGAGCAGTACTTC
>many|-|12|TRBJ1-2|TRBV4-1
CASSQIGGGYTF
TGCGCCAGCAGCCAGATAGGGGGTGGCTACACCTTC
>many|-|15|TRBJ1-2|TRBV27
CASPALGGYSRGYTF
TGTGCCAGCCCCGCTCTGGGAGGCTATAGTAGAGGCTACACCTTC
>many|TRBD2|15|TRBJ2-2|TRBV7-2
CASSSTSAITGELFF
TGTGCCAGCAGCTCAACTAGCGCGATCACCGGGGAGCTGTTTTTT
>many|TRBD1|15|TRBJ1-2|TRBV2
CASLAGTASNYGYTF
TGTGCCAGCCTAGCCGGGACAGCTTCTAACTATGGCTACACCTTC
>many|TRBD1|12|TRBJ1-3|TRBV5-1
CASSEGGSTIYF
TGCGCCAGCAGCGAAGGGGGCTCGACCATATATTTT
>many|TRBD1|14|TRBJ1-2|TRBV12-3/TRBV12-4
CASSGDRGRHDYTF
TGTGCCAGCAGTGGGGACAGGGGGCGTCATGACTACACCTTC
>many|-|14|TRBJ1-5|TRBV3-1
CASSQDLISQPQHF
TGTGCCAGCAGCCAAGATCTTATTTCTCAGCCCCAGCATTTT
>many|TRBD1|14|TRBJ1-1|TRBV20-1
CSARPFTGGTEAFF
TGCAGTGCTAGACCATTTACAGGGGGCACTGAAGCTTTCTTT
>many|-|12|TRBJ2-7|TRBV15
CATSETRYEQYF
TGTGCCACCAGCGAGACCCGCTACGAGCAGTACTTC
>many|TRBD2|15|TRBJ2-5|TRBV7-8
CASRRLAGGQESQYF
TGTGCCAGCAGAAGACTAGCGGGGGGCCAAGAGTCCCAGTACTTC
>few|-|12|TRBJ1-2|TRBV28
CASSQTVYGYTF
TGTGCCAGCAGTCAGACAGTTTATGGCTACACCTTC
>many|-|13|TRBJ1-1|TRBV27
CASSLDRFNRAFF
TGTGCCAGCAGTTTGGATCGGTTTAACAGAGCTTTCTTT
>-|-|15|TRBJ2-2|TRBV12-3/TRBV12-4
CASSPARAVTRELFF
TGTGCCAGCAGCCCAGCACGGGCGGTCACCAGGGAGCTGTTTTTT
>-|-|13|TRBJ2-1|TRBV20-1
CSARGQPNNEQFF
TGCAGTGCTAGAGGACAGCCGAACAATGAGCAGTTCTTC
>-|-|13|TRBJ2-7|TRBV20-1
CSARGGNRHEQYF
TGCAGTGCCAGGGGGGGGAATCGCCACGAGCAGTACTTC
>many|-|14|TRBJ1-1|TRBV2
CASSEDGVRTEAFF
TGTGCCAGCAGTGAAGATGGGGTTCGGACTGAAGCTTTCTTT
>few|-|16|TRBJ1-6|TRBV2
CASSEAPERFNSPLHF
TGTGCCAGCAGTGAAGCGCCAGAAAGATTCAATTCACCCCTCCACTTT
>few|-|14|TRBJ1-5|TRBV3-1
CASSQEGVDQPQHF
TGTGCCAGCAGCCAAGAGGGGGTAGATCAGCCCCAGCATTTT
>many|-|14|TRBJ1-1|TRBV19
CASSTSWMNTEAFF
TGTGCCAGTAGTACATCGTGGATGAACACTGAAGCTTTCTTT
>-|-|15|TRBJ1-2|TRBV6-2/TRBV6-3
CASSFTWDTLYGYTF
TGTGCCAGCAGCTTCACCTGGGACACCCTTTATGGCTACACCTTC
>many|TRBD1|14|TRBJ1-3|TRBV28
CASSRQGGGDTIYF
TGTGCCAGCAGTCGACAGGGGGGAGGAGACACCATATATTTT
>many|TRBD1|15|TRBJ2-7|TRBV28
CASRTETGISYEQYF
TGTGCCAGCAGAACGGAGACAGGGATCAGCTACGAGCAGTACTTC
>many|TRBD1|15|TRBJ2-7|TRBV6-1
CASTRDREGGYQQYF
TGTGCCAGCACCCGGGACAGGGAGGGGGGCTACCAGCAGTACTTC
>-|-|15|TRBJ2-2|TRBV3-1
CASCQGGKTTGELFF
TGTGCCAGCTGCCAAGGAGGGAAAACCACCGGGGAGCTGTTTTTT
>-|-|16|TRBJ2-6|TRBV2
CASSGIVSSGANVLTF
TGTGCCAGCAGTGGGATTGTGAGTTCTGGGGCCAACGTCCTGACTTTC
>many|-|14|TRBJ1-1|TRBV9
CASSVARKNTEAFF
TGTGCCAGCAGCGTAGCCAGGAAGAACACTGAAGCTTTCTTT
>many|-|16|TRBJ1-3|TRBV2
CASSRYWTGSGNTIYF
TGTGCCAGCAGCCGATACTGGACGGGCTCTGGAAACACCATATATTTT
>-|-|13|TRBJ1-1|TRBV6-5
CASSSPPNTEAFF
TGTGCCAGCAGTTCTCCCCCGAACACTGAAGCTTTCTTT
>many|TRBD2|16|TRBJ2-5|TRBV6-1
CASSEWMASGEETQYF
TGTGCCAGCAGTGAATGGATGGCTAGCGGGGAAGAGACCCAGTACTTC
>-|TRBD1|15|TRBJ1-1|TRBV3-1
CASTSGGTMNTEAFF
TGTGCCAGCACCTCAGGGGGCACCATGAACACTGAAGCTTTCTTT
>many|-|11|TRBJ2-7|TRBV5-6
CASSLAYEQYF
TGTGCCAGCAGCTTAGCCTACGAGCAGTACTTC
>many|-|14|TRBJ1-2|TRBV27
CASRGSPLNYGYTF
TGTGCCAGCAGGGGCAGTCCCCTGAACTATGGCTACACCTTC
>-|-|16|TRBJ1-5|TRBV15
CATSSSRWGGKQPQHF
TGTGCCACCAGCAGCTCTCGCTGGGGGGGGAAACAGCCCCAGCATTTT
>few|-|13|TRBJ2-2|TRBV7-2
CASSLTTAGELFF
TGTGCCAGCAGTCTAACAACGGCCGGGGAGCTGTTTTTT
>many|TRBD1|15|TRBJ2-2|TRBV28
CASSWTGGADGELFF
TGTGCCAGCAGTTGGACAGGGGGCGCGGACGGGGAGCTGTTTTTT
>many|-|13|TRBJ1-2|TRBV6-1
CASSQQNAYGYTF
TGTGCCAGCAGTCAACAGAATGCCTATGGCTACACCTTC
>many|TRBD1|16|TRBJ2-2|TRBV25-1
CASSESLDRVSGELFF
TGTGCCAGCAGTGAAAGTTTGGACAGGGTGTCCGGGGAGCTGTTTTTT
>-|-|14|TRBJ2-5|TRBV4-3
CASSQDIGVETQYF
TGCGCCAGCAGCCAAGATATAGGGGTGGAGACCCAGTACTTC
>many|-|17|TRBJ2-7|TRBV5-4
CASSLLWGVRKVHEQYF
TGTGCCAGCAGCTTGCTGTGGGGGGTACGGAAAGTCCACGAGCAGTACTTC
>-|-|16|TRBJ2-7|TRBV4-1
CASSLHRDSSSYEQYF
TGCGCCAGCAGCCTTCATCGCGACAGCAGCTCCTACGAGCAGTACTTC
>-|-|15|TRBJ1-1|TRBV2
CASRTHDSVNTEAFF
TGTGCCAGCAGGACCCACGACAGCGTGAACACTGAAGCTTTCTTT
>many|-|16|TRBJ2-7|TRBV6-1
CASSQNSQGTGYEQYF
TGTGCCAGCAGTCAAAATTCACAGGGTACGGGCTACGAGCAGTACTTC
>many|-|14|TRBJ1-2|TRBV12-3/TRBV12-4
CASSSQLGAGGYTF
TGTGCCAGCAGTTCCCAGCTGGGAGCAGGTGGCTACACCTTC